Listed below are T cell receptor beta chains from one sample, sequenced in a study of T cell responses to AZD1222 COVID-19 vaccine. Measured with immunoSEQ multiplex PCR; TCRdb has only the in-frame clones, and not every one. The table includes 100,000 to 150,000 clones, less than 90% detected once. The starting material was peripheral blood, obtained on day 0 of AZD1222 vaccination. These receptors were obtained from an adult in good health. The CDR3 runs from the conserved cysteine through the conserved F or W. The D gene is left open where the match is weak.

j_gene | d_gene | v_gene | CDR3nt | CDR3aa
TRBJ2-7 | . | TRBV5-1 | TGCGCCAGCAGCTTGACTAATGAATACGAGCAGTACTTC | CASSLTNEYEQYF
TRBJ2-5 | . | TRBV24-1 | TGTGCCACCAGTGATCCTTCAGGGGCCGGAGAGACCCAGTACTTC | CATSDPSGAGETQYF
TRBJ2-3 | . | TRBV4-1 | TGCGCCAGCAGCCAAGATCCCCCGGGGGAGGTAATAGATACGCAGTATTTT | CASSQDPPGEVIDTQYF
TRBJ1-3 | . | TRBV12-3/TRBV12-4 | TGTGCCAGCACCCCCCTAGCTGGAAACACCATATATTTT | CASTPLAGNTIYF
TRBJ1-4 | . | TRBV7-2 | TGTGCCAGCAGCTTCGACGGGACTAATGAAAAACTGTTTTTT | CASSFDGTNEKLFF
TRBJ2-1 | TRBD2 | TRBV6-2/TRBV6-3 | TGTGCCAGCAGTACCCGGACTAGCGGGGGGGCCGGATCCTACAATGAGCAGTTCTTC | CASSTRTSGGAGSYNEQFF
TRBJ1-1 | . | TRBV29-1 | TGCAGCGTTGACCCGGGGGCGGGAGGATACACTGAAGCTTTCTTT | CSVDPGAGGYTEAFF
TRBJ2-7 | . | TRBV28 | TGTGCCAGCAGCCAACTGTCCGGGGAGCAGTACTTC | CASSQLSGEQYF
TRBJ2-1 | TRBD2 | TRBV7-9 | TGTGCCAGCAGCTTAGACAGGCCTAGCGGGAGAGATGAGCAGTTCTTC | CASSLDRPSGRDEQFF
TRBJ2-3 | TRBD2 | TRBV7-3 | TGTGCCAGCAGCTTAGTTAGCGGGCAATCCACAGATACGCAGTATTTT | CASSLVSGQSTDTQYF
TRBJ2-1 | . | TRBV11-3 | TGTGCCAGCAGCTACGTCGATGAGCAGTTCTTC | CASSYVDEQFF
TRBJ2-3 | TRBD2 | TRBV9 | TGTGCCAGCAGCTTTAGCGGGGGAAGTGCAGATACGCAGTATTTT | CASSFSGGSADTQYF
TRBJ2-5 | TRBD1 | TRBV7-2 | TGTGCCAGCAGCTTTGACAGGGGAGAAGAGACCCAGTACTTC | CASSFDRGEETQYF
TRBJ1-6 | TRBD1 | TRBV9 | TGTGCCAGCAGCAAATTCGGACAGGGTGATTCACCCCTCCACTTT | CASSKFGQGDSPLHF
TRBJ2-1 | TRBD1 | TRBV10-3 | TGTGCCATCAGTGAGAGGACAGGGACCTACAATGAGCAGTTCTTC | CAISERTGTYNEQFF